Sequencing of this TCR beta chain was carried out in a study of T-cell reconstitution after alpha-beta-depleted transplantation in children. Researchers prepared the TCRbeta library using unique molecular identifiers, the study reports. Via MiXCR, TCRdb re-called the PCR reads, giving one row per CDR3 protein. This sample has some 260,000 distinct CDR3 sequences; roughly 25% occur once, and the top ten carry about 5%. V gave up 5 bases and J gave up 6 bases; unmatched junction bases: 4. The CDR3 runs 14 residues. CDR1 and CDR2 from the germline V gene are MGHRA and YSYEKL. Findings and limits, study-wide: Reportedly, alpha-beta T cells present about two months post-transplant originated from several hundred expanded clones of graft origin. T-cell counts and diversity at one year following transplant were attributed mainly to newly produced T cells.

This clonotype was observed many times. As yet, its antigen is unknown. The input for sequencing was PBMCs, mostly from graft donor cells, taken 360 days after TCRalphabeta/CD19-depleted stem cell transplant. This sequence originates from a female patient aged 2-15 years who had a stem cell transplant for congenital amegakaryocytic thrombocytopenia, so the T cells may come from the graft donor. This chain connects TRBV4-1 to TRBJ2-1, with 10 bases matching TRBD2. As DNA, the CDR3 is TGCGCCAGCAGCAGAGCGGGAGGGGGCAATGAGCAGTTCTTC. Protein sequence: CASSRAGGGNEQFF.